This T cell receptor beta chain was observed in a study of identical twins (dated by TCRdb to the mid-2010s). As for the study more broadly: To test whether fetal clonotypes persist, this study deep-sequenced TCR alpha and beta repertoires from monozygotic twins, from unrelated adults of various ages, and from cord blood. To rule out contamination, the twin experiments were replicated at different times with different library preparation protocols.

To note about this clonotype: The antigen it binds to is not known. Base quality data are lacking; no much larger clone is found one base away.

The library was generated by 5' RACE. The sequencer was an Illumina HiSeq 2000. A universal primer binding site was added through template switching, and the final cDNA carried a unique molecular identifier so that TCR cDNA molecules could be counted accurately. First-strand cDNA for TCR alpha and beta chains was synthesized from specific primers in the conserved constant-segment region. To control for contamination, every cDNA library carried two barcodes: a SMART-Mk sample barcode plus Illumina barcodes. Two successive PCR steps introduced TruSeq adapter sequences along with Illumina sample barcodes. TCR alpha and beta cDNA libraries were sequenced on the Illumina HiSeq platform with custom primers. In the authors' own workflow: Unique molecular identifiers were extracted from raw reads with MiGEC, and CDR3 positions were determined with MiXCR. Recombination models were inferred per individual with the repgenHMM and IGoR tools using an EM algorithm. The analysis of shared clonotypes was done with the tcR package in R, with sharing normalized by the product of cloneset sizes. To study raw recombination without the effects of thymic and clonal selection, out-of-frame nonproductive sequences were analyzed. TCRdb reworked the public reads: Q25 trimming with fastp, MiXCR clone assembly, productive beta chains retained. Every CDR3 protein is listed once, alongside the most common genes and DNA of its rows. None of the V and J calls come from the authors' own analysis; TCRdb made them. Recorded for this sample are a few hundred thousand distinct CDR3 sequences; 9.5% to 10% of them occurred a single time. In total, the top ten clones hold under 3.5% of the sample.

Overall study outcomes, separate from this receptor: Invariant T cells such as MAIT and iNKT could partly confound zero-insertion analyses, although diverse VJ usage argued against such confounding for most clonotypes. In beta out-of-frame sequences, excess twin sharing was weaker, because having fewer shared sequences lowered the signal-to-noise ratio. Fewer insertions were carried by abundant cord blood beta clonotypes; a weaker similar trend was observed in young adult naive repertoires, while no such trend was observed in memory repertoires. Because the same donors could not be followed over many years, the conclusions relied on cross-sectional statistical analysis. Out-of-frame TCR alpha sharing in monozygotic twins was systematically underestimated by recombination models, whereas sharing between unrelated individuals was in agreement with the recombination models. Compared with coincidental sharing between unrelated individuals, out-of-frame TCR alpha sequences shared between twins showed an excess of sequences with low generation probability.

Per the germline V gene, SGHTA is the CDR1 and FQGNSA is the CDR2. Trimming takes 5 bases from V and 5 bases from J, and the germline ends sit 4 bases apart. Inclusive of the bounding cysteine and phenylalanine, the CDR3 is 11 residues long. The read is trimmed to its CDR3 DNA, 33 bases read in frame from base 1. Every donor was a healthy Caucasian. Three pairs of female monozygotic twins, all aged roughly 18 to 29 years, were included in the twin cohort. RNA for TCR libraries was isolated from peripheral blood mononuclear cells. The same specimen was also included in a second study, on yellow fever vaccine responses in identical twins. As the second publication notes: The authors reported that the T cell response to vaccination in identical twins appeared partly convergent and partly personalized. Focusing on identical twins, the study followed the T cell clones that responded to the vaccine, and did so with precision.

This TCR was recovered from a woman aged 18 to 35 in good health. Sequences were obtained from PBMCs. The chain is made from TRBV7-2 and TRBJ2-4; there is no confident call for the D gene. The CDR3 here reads CASSPENIQYF. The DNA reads TGTGCCAGCAGCCCCGAAAACATTCAGTACTTC.